The entry below describes one T cell receptor (beta chain). It lacks a known antigen. There are no base qualities to consult, and no much larger clone falls within one base. This entry comes from a study of identical twins (TCRdb year 2016). Broadly, across the study: The study deep-sequenced TCR alpha and beta repertoires from monozygotic twins, unrelated adults of various ages and cord blood to test whether fetal clonotypes persist. To rule out contamination, replicate twin experiments were performed at different times with different library preparation protocols.

All donors were healthy Caucasians. The twin cohort consisted of three pairs of female monozygotic twins, all aged roughly 18 to 29 years. CD4+ and CD8+ T cell populations were isolated with positive isolation kits from Invitrogen. Overall study results and their limits: In monozygotic twins, out-of-frame TCR alpha sharing was systematically underestimated by recombination models, although the models agreed with sharing between unrelated individuals. Abundant cord blood beta clonotypes carried fewer insertions; young adult naive repertoires showed a weaker similar trend, while memory repertoires showed none. Compared with coincidental sharing between unrelated individuals, out-of-frame TCR alpha sequences shared between twins had an excess of sequences with low generation probability. Conclusions relied on cross-sectional statistical analysis, since the same donors could not be followed over many years. Zero-insertion analyses could be partly confounded by invariant T cells such as MAIT and iNKT, although diverse VJ usage argued against such confounding for most clonotypes. A weaker excess of twin sharing was found in beta out-of-frame sequences because the signal-to-noise ratio was lowered by fewer shared sequences.

CDR3 length: 15 amino acids, cysteine to phenylalanine. CDR3 DNA only is kept here, 45 bases in frame from base 1. CDR1 is given as MDHEN and CDR2 as SYDVKM, both from the germline V gene. V is cut back by 5 bases and J by 5 bases, with 6 bases in the junction unmatched. Library preparation was by 5' RACE. The reads were generated on an Illumina HiSeq 2000. A universal primer binding site was added through template switching, and the final cDNA carried a unique molecular identifier so that TCR cDNA molecules could be counted accurately. First-strand cDNA for TCR alpha and beta chains was synthesized from specific primers in the conserved constant-segment region. To control for contamination, each cDNA library was double barcoded with a SMART-Mk sample barcode plus Illumina barcodes. Two successive PCR steps introduced TruSeq adapter sequences along with Illumina sample barcodes. The Illumina HiSeq platform was used with custom primers to sequence TCR alpha and beta cDNA libraries. The source study handled its data this way. Raw reads were processed with MiGEC to extract unique molecular identifiers, and MiXCR was used to determine CDR3 positions. For each individual, recombination models were inferred using an EM algorithm with the repgenHMM and IGoR tools. Shared clonotypes were analyzed with the tcR package in R, and sharing was normalized by the product of cloneset sizes. To study raw recombination free of thymic and clonal selection effects, out-of-frame nonproductive sequences were analyzed. TCRdb reran the public reads through fastp at Q25 and MiXCR, keeping productive beta chains. Rows merge per CDR3 protein into single entries with the most common DNA and genes. These V and J calls are TCRdb output, not the study's own analysis. The sample profile shows around 490,000 distinct CDR3 sequences; around 20% of them were found once. The ten largest make up more than 0.4% of the sample.

Another study also made use of these data, one on yellow fever vaccine responses in identical twins. As described in the second report: The T cell response to vaccination in identical twins was reported by the authors to appear partly convergent and partly personalized. In the study, vaccine-responding T cell clones were precisely tracked in identical twins.

The chain joins TRBV28 to TRBJ1-2; 12 middle bases align to TRBD1. The specimen was CD4+ T cells sorted from blood. The source of this sequence is a woman under 30 in good health. The CDR3 in this case is CASSPGTGGVYGYTF. The nucleotides read TGTGCCAGCAGTCCAGGGACAGGGGGCGTGTATGGCTACACCTTC.